The entry below gives a single T cell receptor beta chain sequence along with its context. TCRdb's copy holds only in-frame clones and misses some; the assay was immunoSEQ multiplex PCR. The sample yields hundreds of thousands of clones, approximately 86% seen once. The source of the sample is a study of blood T cell repertoires in COVID-19. Germline V gene data show CDR1 as SGHRS and CDR2 as YFSETQ. The CDR3 sequence is 14 residues long. J gave up 4 bases and V 4 bases, and 6 bases lay outside the gene matches. The sample consisted of PBMCs or T cells enriched from blood (not recorded which). This clonotype was sampled from a woman aged 45-65 years who had recovered from COVID-19. The chain carries TRBV5-1 and TRBJ2-7; 9 bases fit TRBD1. CDR3 coding DNA: TGCGCCAGCAGCACCGGGACAGGGCTTTACGAGCAGTACTTC. Translating gives CASSTGTGLYEQYF. Complete variable domain (other parts from reference TRBV5-1 and TRBJ2-7): KAGVTQTPRYLIKTRGQQVTLSCSPISGHRSVSWYQQTPGQGLQFLFEYFSETQRNKGNFPGRFSGRQFSNSRSEMNVSTLELGDSALYLCASSTGTGLYEQYFGPGTRLTVT.